This T cell receptor (beta chain) stems from a study of regulatory T cells in long-lasting Graves disease. Study-wide points: Accuracy was perhaps lowered by the small sample size.

With respect to this clonotype: Its antigen remains unknown. A much larger clone differs from this one at a single base, so this may be a read error.

The sample's time point: persistent/refractory GD, antithyroid drugs over 5 years with positive TRAb. Making the TCR library involved RNA that had been extracted from PBMCs. Relying on iRepertoire HTBI primers and Arm-PCR of CDR3 regions, the team built TCR beta libraries. TCRdb redid the calling of the multiplex PCR reads with MiXCR, one entry per CDR3 protein. The sample has around 450,000 distinct CDR3 sequences, roughly 21% seen once; the top ten hold 7.1%. The germline CDR1 and CDR2 sequences are ENHRY and SYGVKD. The ends were cut back, 6 bases at V and 7 bases at J, with 15 bases in the middle. The CDR3 is made up of 13 amino acids.

The TCR was taken from a female donor with Graves disease. The sample in question was peripheral blood mononuclear cells (PBMCs), obtained when the disease was refractory, from a patient treated with antithyroid drugs. This chain links TRBV10-3 with TRBJ1-2; D is possibly TRBD1 (5 bases). The CDR3 region is CAIRQTDYCGYTF. CDR3 coding DNA: TGTGCCATCAGGCAGACAGACTACTGTGGCTACACCTTC.